Listed below are T cell receptor beta chains from one sample, sequenced in a study of CD8 T cells in ankylosing spondylitis. One entry per CDR3 protein, called by TCRdb with MiXCR from the 5' RACE reads. The sample contains fewer than 650,000 distinct CDR3 sequences, roughly an eighth of which appear only once. The sample was blood, either unsorted or a sorted T cell fraction (not recorded which). Every receptor here comes from a male donor with ankylosing spondylitis. Both conserved end residues are part of each CDR3. A D gene is named only where the DNA matches it firmly. Rows give clone size only sometimes, using once, few, many, or a class for an expanded clone.

d_gene | abundance | j_gene | v_gene | CDR3aa | CDR3nt
TRBD1 | . | TRBJ2-5 | TRBV12-3/TRBV12-4 | CASTGQGYQETQYF | TGTGCCAGCACCGGACAGGGTTACCAAGAGACCCAGTACTTC
TRBD2 | . | TRBJ2-1 | TRBV5-1 | CASQIGLAGPNEQFF | TGCGCCAGCCAGATCGGACTAGCGGGACCGAATGAGCAGTTCTTC
TRBD1 | . | TRBJ1-2 | TRBV12-3/TRBV12-4 | CASSPDRGVAWYGYTF | TGTGCCAGCAGTCCAGACAGGGGAGTAGCTTGGTATGGCTACACCTTC
. | few | TRBJ1-5 | TRBV7-9 | CASSFGFQPQHF | TGTGCCAGCAGCTTTGGGTTTCAGCCCCAGCATTTT
. | few | TRBJ2-7 | TRBV25-1 | CASRGSGGYEQYF | TGTGCCAGCAGAGGGTCCGGGGGCTACGAGCAGTACTTC
. | many | TRBJ2-7 | TRBV18 | CASSPPLGASYEQYF | TGTGCCAGCTCACCCCCTTTGGGGGCTTCCTACGAGCAGTACTTC
TRBD2 | . | TRBJ2-3 | TRBV15 | CATSRELAGGTSTDTQYF | TGTGCCACCAGCAGAGAACTAGCGGGGGGAACTAGCACAGATACGCAGTATTTT
. | many | TRBJ2-1 | TRBV19 | CASSSPGYNEQFF | TGTGCCAGTAGTTCCCCGGGATACAATGAGCAGTTCTTC
. | many | TRBJ1-2 | TRBV4-1 | CASSQDGGGADYGYTF | TGCGCCAGCAGCCAAGATGGGGGGGGCGCGGACTATGGCTACACCTTC
. | . | TRBJ2-3 | TRBV9 | CASSDWGTGSTDTQYF | TGTGCCAGCAGCGACTGGGGAACAGGGAGCACAGATACGCAGTATTTT
TRBD1 | many | TRBJ1-3 | TRBV5-1 | CASSPGTANSGNTIYF | TGCGCCAGCAGCCCCGGGACAGCGAACTCTGGAAACACCATATATTTT
. | few | TRBJ2-4 | TRBV5-1 | CASRAPVGNIQYF | TGCGCCAGTAGGGCCCCGGTGGGAAACATTCAGTACTTC
TRBD1 | few | TRBJ1-2 | TRBV18 | CASSLDRGRMYGYTF | TGTGCCAGCTCACTCGACAGGGGGAGAATGTATGGCTACACCTTC
TRBD2 | . | TRBJ2-1 | TRBV12-3/TRBV12-4 | CASSLGTSRLSEQFF | TGTGCCAGCAGTTTAGGGACTAGCCGTTTGAGTGAGCAGTTCTTC
. | few | TRBJ2-1 | TRBV3-1 | CASSQDPAGSSNEQFF | TGTGCCAGCAGCCAAGACCCAGCGGGTTCAAGCAATGAGCAGTTCTTC
. | many | TRBJ2-3 | TRBV12-3/TRBV12-4 | CANRDWGTDTQYF | TGTGCCAACCGGGACTGGGGCACAGATACGCAGTATTTT
TRBD2 | . | TRBJ2-3 | TRBV10-3 | CAISEVKMGGRTDTQYF | TGTGCCATCAGTGAGGTGAAGATGGGAGGGCGGACAGATACGCAGTATTTT
. | many | TRBJ1-3 | TRBV11-2 | CASSSFSRGQFGNTIYF | TGTGCCAGCAGCTCCTTCAGTCGCGGACAGTTTGGAAACACCATATATTTT
TRBD2 | few | TRBJ2-1 | TRBV24-1 | CATSDFLAGADNEQFF | TGTGCCACCAGTGATTTTCTAGCGGGAGCCGACAATGAGCAGTTCTTC
. | few | TRBJ2-1 | TRBV18 | CASSPRRAHNEQFF | TGTGCCAGCTCACCCAGGAGGGCCCACAATGAGCAGTTCTTC
. | few | TRBJ2-5 | TRBV6-5 | CASSYSWQETQYF | TGTGCCAGCAGTTATAGCTGGCAAGAGACCCAGTACTTC
. | few | TRBJ1-5 | TRBV5-1 | CASSLQGIWNQPQHF | TGCGCCAGCAGCTTACAGGGAATCTGGAATCAGCCCCAGCATTTT
. | few | TRBJ1-2 | TRBV20-1 | CSARDSREGNYGYTF | TGCAGTGCTAGAGATAGTCGGGAGGGAAACTATGGCTACACCTTC
. | many | TRBJ2-2 | TRBV7-9 | CASSSTRPGQTGELFF | TGTGCCAGCAGCTCCACCCGACCCGGACAGACCGGGGAGCTGTTTTTT
. | many | TRBJ2-2 | TRBV29-1 | CSVRGSSGQGAGELFF | TGCAGCGTTAGGGGTTCTAGCGGCCAGGGGGCCGGGGAGCTGTTTTTT
TRBD1 | few | TRBJ2-5 | TRBV24-1 | CATSDPTGDREETQYF | TGTGCCACCAGCGATCCCACCGGGGACAGGGAAGAGACCCAGTACTTC
TRBD1 | few | TRBJ2-1 | TRBV19 | CASSNGQGPLTAYNEQFF | TGTGCCAGTAGTAACGGACAGGGCCCACTTACGGCCTACAATGAGCAGTTCTTC
TRBD1 | few | TRBJ2-1 | TRBV20-1 | CSPQGAVNEQFF | TGCAGTCCACAGGGGGCGGTCAATGAGCAGTTCTTC
TRBD2 | many | TRBJ2-1 | TRBV20-1 | CSARLGWLAGDSSYNEQFF | TGCAGTGCTAGGTTAGGATGGCTAGCGGGGGATAGCTCCTACAATGAGCAGTTCTTC
TRBD2 | . | TRBJ2-3 | TRBV12-3/TRBV12-4 | CASRPIAGGPSTDTQYF | TGTGCCAGCAGACCGATAGCGGGAGGGCCAAGCACAGATACGCAGTATTTT
. | . | TRBJ2-1 | TRBV29-1 | CSSPGHDYNEQFF | TGCAGCTCGCCGGGACATGATTACAATGAGCAGTTCTTC
TRBD2 | . | TRBJ2-3 | TRBV12-3/TRBV12-4 | CASSFALGTIIDTQYF | TGTGCCAGCAGTTTTGCACTTGGGACTATAATAGATACGCAGTATTTT
TRBD1 | . | TRBJ1-1 | TRBV18 | CASSPTPLQGGTEAFF | TGTGCCAGCTCACCAACCCCATTACAGGGGGGCACTGAAGCTTTCTTT
. | . | TRBJ1-1 | TRBV5-1 | CASSVTAQETEAFF | TGCGCCAGCAGCGTGACAGCTCAGGAAACTGAAGCTTTCTTT
TRBD1 | . | TRBJ2-1 | TRBV4-2 | CASSRPGQKVREQFF | TGTGCCAGCAGCCGACCGGGACAGAAGGTTCGTGAGCAGTTCTTC
. | . | TRBJ1-4 | TRBV10-3 | CAISESRVTNEKLFF | TGTGCCATCAGTGAGTCGAGGGTAACTAATGAAAAACTGTTTTTT
. | . | TRBJ1-2 | TRBV29-1 | CSVWRTNYGYTF | TGCAGCGTTTGGAGAACTAACTATGGCTACACCTTC
TRBD1 | . | TRBJ1-1 | TRBV19 | CASSQGGIGTEAFF | TGTGCCAGTAGTCAGGGGGGGATTGGGACTGAAGCTTTCTTT
. | few | TRBJ2-3 | TRBV4-2 | CASSHRQATGDTQYF | TGTGCCAGCAGCCATCGACAGGCCACGGGGGATACGCAGTATTTT
TRBD2 | few | TRBJ2-1 | TRBV11-2 | CASSRGLAGVRNEQFF | TGTGCCAGCAGCCGTGGACTAGCGGGAGTGCGGAATGAGCAGTTCTTC
TRBD2 | . | TRBJ2-1 | TRBV11-1 | CASSLRLGRERVNEQFF | TGTGCCAGCAGCTTACGTCTAGGGCGGGAGAGGGTCAATGAGCAGTTCTTC
TRBD1 | . | TRBJ1-6 | TRBV15 | CATSRSGQGRNSPLHF | TGTGCCACCAGCAGATCCGGACAGGGGCGTAATTCACCCCTCCACTTT
. | . | TRBJ2-3 | TRBV3-1 | CASIGPGSKDTQYF | TGTGCCAGCATCGGCCCGGGGTCCAAAGATACGCAGTATTTT
TRBD1 | . | TRBJ1-1 | TRBV29-1 | CSVGQGLRGTEAFF | TGCAGCGTGGGACAGGGACTCCGGGGCACTGAAGCTTTCTTT
. | few | TRBJ2-1 | TRBV5-5 | CASSLDRNIAYNEQFF | TGTGCCAGCAGCTTGGATAGGAACATTGCGTACAATGAGCAGTTCTTC
. | . | TRBJ1-2 | TRBV15 | CATSKDRHYGYTF | TGTGCCACCAGCAAAGACAGGCACTATGGCTACACCTTC
. | . | TRBJ1-2 | TRBV12-3/TRBV12-4 | CASTGGAQGSLNYGYTF | TGTGCCAGCACCGGAGGGGCGCAGGGGAGTCTGAACTATGGCTACACCTTC
TRBD2 | . | TRBJ2-5 | TRBV5-1 | CASSWAREGQLQETQYF | TGCGCCAGCAGCTGGGCGCGGGAGGGCCAACTACAAGAGACCCAGTACTTC
. | few | TRBJ2-1 | TRBV27 | CASSFLQETGSYNEQFF | TGTGCCAGCAGTTTTTTGCAGGAAACAGGGAGCTACAATGAGCAGTTCTTC
. | many | TRBJ2-7 | TRBV7-2 | CASSLALGQRGSYEQYF | TGTGCCAGCAGCTTAGCACTAGGACAGCGGGGATCCTACGAGCAGTACTTC
. | . | TRBJ2-4 | TRBV19 | CASSARAGGLAKNIQYF | TGTGCCAGTAGCGCCCGGGCAGGGGGACTAGCCAAAAACATTCAGTACTTC
. | few | TRBJ1-3 | TRBV6-5 | CASSNPSGNTIYF | TGTGCCAGCAGTAACCCCTCTGGAAACACCATATATTTT
TRBD1 | . | TRBJ1-4 | TRBV5-1 | CASSGQGALDEKLFF | TGCGCCAGCAGCGGTCAGGGGGCGTTGGATGAAAAACTGTTTTTT
TRBD2 | few | TRBJ2-1 | TRBV12-3/TRBV12-4 | CASIPGLAVNEQFF | TGTGCCAGCATCCCGGGACTAGCGGTCAATGAGCAGTTCTTC
. | . | TRBJ1-2 | TRBV3-1 | CASSQAKPNYGYTF | TGTGCCAGCAGCCAAGCCAAACCAAACTATGGCTACACCTTC
TRBD2 | few | TRBJ2-3 | TRBV12-3/TRBV12-4 | CASLPHGLAGNTDTQYF | TGTGCCAGCTTGCCCCACGGTCTAGCGGGGAACACAGATACGCAGTATTTT
. | . | TRBJ2-7 | TRBV7-8 | CASSSFRQALPYEQYF | TGTGCCAGCAGCTCCTTTCGACAGGCCCTACCCTACGAGCAGTACTTC